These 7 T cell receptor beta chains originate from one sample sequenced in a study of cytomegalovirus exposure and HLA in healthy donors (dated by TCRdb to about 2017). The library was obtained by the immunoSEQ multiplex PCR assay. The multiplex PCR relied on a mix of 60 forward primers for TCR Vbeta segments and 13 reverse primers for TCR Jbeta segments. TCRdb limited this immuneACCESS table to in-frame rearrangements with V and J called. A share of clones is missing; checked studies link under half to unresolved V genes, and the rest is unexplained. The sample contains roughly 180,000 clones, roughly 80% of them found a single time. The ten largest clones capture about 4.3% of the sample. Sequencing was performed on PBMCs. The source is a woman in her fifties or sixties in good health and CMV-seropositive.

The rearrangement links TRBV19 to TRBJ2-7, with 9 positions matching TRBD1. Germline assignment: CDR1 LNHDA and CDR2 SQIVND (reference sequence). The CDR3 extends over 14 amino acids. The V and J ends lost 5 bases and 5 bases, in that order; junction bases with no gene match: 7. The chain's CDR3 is CASSQQGALNEQYF. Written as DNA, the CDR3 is TGTGCCAGTAGTCAACAGGGGGCGTTAAACGAGCAGTACTTC.

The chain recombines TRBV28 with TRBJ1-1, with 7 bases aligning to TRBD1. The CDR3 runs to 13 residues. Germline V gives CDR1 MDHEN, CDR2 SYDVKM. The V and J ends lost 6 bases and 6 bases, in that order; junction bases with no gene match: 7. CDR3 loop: CASSIRGLSEAFF. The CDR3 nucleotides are TGTGCCAGCAGCATAAGGGGGCTCTCTGAAGCTTTCTTT.

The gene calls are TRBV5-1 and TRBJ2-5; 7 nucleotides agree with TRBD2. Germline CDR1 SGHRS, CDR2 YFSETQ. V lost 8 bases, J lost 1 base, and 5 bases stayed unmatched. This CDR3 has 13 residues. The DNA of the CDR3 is TGCGCCAGTTCGCGGGGGTCCCAAGAGACCCAGTACTTC. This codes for CASSRGSQETQYF.

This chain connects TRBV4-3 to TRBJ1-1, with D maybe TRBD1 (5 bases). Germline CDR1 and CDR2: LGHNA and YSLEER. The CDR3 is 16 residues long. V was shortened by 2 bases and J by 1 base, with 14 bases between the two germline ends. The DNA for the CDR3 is TGCGCCAGCAGCCAACTCCTGGGGCGATGGAACACTGAAGCTTTCTTT. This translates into CASSQLLGRWNTEAFF.

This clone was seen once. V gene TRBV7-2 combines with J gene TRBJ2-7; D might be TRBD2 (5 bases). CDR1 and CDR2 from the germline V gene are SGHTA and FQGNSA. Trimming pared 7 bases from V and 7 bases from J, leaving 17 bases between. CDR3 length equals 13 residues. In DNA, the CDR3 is TGTGCCAGCACCCCGGGAAGCAGCAGGGAGCAGTACTTC. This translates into CASTPGSSREQYF.

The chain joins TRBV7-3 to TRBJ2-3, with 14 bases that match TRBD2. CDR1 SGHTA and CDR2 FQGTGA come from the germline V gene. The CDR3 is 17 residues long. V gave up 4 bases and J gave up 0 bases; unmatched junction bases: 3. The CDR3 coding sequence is TGTGCCAGCAGCTCCCGACTAGCGGGAGGGAGCACAGATACGCAGTATTTT. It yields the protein CASSSRLAGGSTDTQYF.

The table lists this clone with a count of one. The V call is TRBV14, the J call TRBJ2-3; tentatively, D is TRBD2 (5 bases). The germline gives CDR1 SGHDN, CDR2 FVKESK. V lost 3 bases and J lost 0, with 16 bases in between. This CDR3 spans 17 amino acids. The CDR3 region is CASSQSKRPTSTDTQYF. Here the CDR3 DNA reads TGTGCCAGCAGCCAGTCGAAGCGGCCCACTAGCACAGATACGCAGTATTTT.